Each of the 4 T cell receptor beta chains below was sequenced from the same sample in a study of response to subunit inactivated influenza vaccine. TCRdb called the RT-PCR reads again in MiXCR, with one record for every CDR3 protein. Of fewer than 200,000 distinct CDR3 sequences listed, roughly 8.7% are singletons. The source material was non-naive T cells sorted from PBMCs, sampled on the day of vaccination. The origin of the receptors is a man aged 50 to 60 who received an inactivated influenza vaccine.

The sample holds many counts of this clonotype. The junction differs from germline at one of its ends, possibly a read error. The V gene is TRBV10-3, the J gene TRBJ2-7; D uncertain. The CDR3 contains 12 residues. Looked up from germline, CDR1 is ENHRY and CDR2 is SYGVKD. The CDR3 nucleotides read TGTGCCATCAGTAAGTCTCCCTACGAGCAGTACTTC. Translating gives CAISKSPYEQYF.

This clonotype was detected many times. V gene TRBV29-1 combines with J gene TRBJ2-7; the D call may be TRBD1 or TRBD2 (5 bases each). CDR3 length equals 12 residues. V lost 4 bases to trimming and J lost 2 bases, with 9 bases between them. Germline CDR1 and CDR2: SQVTM and ANQGSEA. DNA for the CDR3: TGCAGCGTTGGAGGGGTAGCCTACGAGCAGTACTTC. Encoded protein: CSVGGVAYEQYF.

This clonotype came up a few times. The chain couples TRBV2 to TRBJ2-1, with 7 bases aligning to TRBD2. The CDR3 sequence is 15 residues long. Germline CDR1 reads SNHLY; CDR2 reads FYNNEI. The J segment lost 9 bases and the V segment lost 7 bases, leaving 15 bases of the junction unmatched. The CDR3 coding sequence is TGTGCCAGCACCGAATATGTGGGGACTACGGGTGAGCAGTTCTTC. This codes for CASTEYVGTTGEQFF.

This clonotype was counted between two and nine times. The chain recombines TRBV7-2 with TRBJ1-1, with D maybe TRBD1 (5 bases). Germline lookup yields CDR1 SGHTA and CDR2 FQGNSA. Trimming shortened V by 3 bases and J by 6 bases, and 14 bases separated the two germline ends. This CDR3 comprises 14 residues. CDR3 protein: CASSFAGGQAEAFF. CDR3 DNA sequence: TGTGCCAGCAGCTTCGCGGGGGGTCAAGCTGAAGCTTTCTTT.